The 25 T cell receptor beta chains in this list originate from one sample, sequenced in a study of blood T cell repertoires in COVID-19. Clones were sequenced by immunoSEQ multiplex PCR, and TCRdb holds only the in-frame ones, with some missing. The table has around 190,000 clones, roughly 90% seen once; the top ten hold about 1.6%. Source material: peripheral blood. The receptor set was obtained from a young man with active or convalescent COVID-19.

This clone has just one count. CDR3 sequence: CASSGGYRGVYGYTF. The DNA for the CDR3 is TGTGCCAGCAGCGGGGGCTATCGGGGGGTCTATGGCTACACCTTC. The rearrangement links TRBV7-8 to TRBJ1-2; a possible D gene is TRBD1 (6 bases). Trimming stripped 5 bases from V and 4 bases from J, with 17 bases between. There are 15 residues in the CDR3. CDR1 and CDR2 (germline): SGHVS, FQNEAQ.

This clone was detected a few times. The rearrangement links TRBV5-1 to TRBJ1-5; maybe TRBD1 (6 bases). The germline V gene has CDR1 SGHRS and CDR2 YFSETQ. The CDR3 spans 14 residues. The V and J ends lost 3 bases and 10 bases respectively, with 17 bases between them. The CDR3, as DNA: TGCGCCAGCAGCTCTGGACAGAGATACTCACCCCAGCATTTT. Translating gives CASSSGQRYSPQHF.

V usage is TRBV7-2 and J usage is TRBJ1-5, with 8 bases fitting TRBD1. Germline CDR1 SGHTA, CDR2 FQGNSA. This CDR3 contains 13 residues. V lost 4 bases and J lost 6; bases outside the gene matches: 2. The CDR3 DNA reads TGTGCCAGCAGCTCGGACAGGGCTCAGCCCCAGCATTTT. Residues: CASSSDRAQPQHF.

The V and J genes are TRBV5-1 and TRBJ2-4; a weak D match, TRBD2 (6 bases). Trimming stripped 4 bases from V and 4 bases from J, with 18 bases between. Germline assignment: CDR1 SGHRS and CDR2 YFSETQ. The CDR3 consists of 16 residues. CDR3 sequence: CASSLDDGGDKNIQYF. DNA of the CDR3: TGCGCCAGCAGCCTAGATGACGGGGGAGATAAAAACATTCAGTACTTC.

In DNA form, the CDR3 reads TGTGCCAGCAGCAGGTATCAGGGGGGACAGCCCCAGCATTTT. Its protein is CASSRYQGGQPQHF. V and J are TRBV21-1 and TRBJ1-5; the table gives TRBD1 as D, unverified against the DNA. TRBV21-1 is a pseudogene. The CDR3 has 14 amino acids.

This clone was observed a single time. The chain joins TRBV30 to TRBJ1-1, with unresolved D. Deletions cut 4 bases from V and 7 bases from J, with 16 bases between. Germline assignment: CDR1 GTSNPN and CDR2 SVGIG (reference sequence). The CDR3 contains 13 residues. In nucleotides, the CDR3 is TGTGCCTGGAACATCGTACGAGACATTGAAGCTTTCTTT. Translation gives CAWNIVRDIEAFF.

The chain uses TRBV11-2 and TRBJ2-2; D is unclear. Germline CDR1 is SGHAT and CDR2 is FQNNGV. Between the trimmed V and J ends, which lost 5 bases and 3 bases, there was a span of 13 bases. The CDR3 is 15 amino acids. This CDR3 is CASSPYRRYTGELFF. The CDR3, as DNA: TGTGCCAGCAGCCCCTATCGCCGTTACACCGGGGAGCTGTTTTTT.

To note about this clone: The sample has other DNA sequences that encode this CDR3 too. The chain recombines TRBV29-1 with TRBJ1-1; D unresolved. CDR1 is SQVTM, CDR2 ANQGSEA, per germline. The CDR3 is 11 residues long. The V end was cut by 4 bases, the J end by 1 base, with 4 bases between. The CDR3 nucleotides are TGCAGCGTTGGTCGGAACACTGAAGCTTTCTTT. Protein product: CSVGRNTEAFF.

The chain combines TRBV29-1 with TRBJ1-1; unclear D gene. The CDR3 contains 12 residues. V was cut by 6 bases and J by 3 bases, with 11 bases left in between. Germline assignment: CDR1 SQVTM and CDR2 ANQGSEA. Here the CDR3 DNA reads TGCAGCGTCGGACTTGGGGACACTGAAGCTTTCTTT. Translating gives CSVGLGDTEAFF.

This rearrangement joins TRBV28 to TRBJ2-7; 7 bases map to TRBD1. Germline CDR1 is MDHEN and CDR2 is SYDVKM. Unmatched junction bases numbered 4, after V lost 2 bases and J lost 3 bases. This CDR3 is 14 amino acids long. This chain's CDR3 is CASSLRQGFYEQYF. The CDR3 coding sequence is TGTGCCAGCAGTTTAAGACAGGGATTCTACGAGCAGTACTTC.

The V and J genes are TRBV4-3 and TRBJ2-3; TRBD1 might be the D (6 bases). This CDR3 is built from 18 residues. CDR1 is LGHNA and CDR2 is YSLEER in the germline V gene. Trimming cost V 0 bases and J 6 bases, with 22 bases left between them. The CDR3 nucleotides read TGCGCCAGCAGCCAAGATGGTATAGGCAGGGGAATTGGGGATACGCAGTATTTT. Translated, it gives CASSQDGIGRGIGDTQYF.

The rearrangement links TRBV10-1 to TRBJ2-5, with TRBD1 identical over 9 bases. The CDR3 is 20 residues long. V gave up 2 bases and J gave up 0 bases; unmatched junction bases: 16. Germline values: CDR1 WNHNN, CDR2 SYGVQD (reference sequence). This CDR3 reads CASSEVVNRGRVTYQETQYF. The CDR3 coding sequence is TGCGCCAGCAGTGAGGTCGTGAACAGGGGGCGAGTTACTTACCAAGAGACCCAGTACTTC.

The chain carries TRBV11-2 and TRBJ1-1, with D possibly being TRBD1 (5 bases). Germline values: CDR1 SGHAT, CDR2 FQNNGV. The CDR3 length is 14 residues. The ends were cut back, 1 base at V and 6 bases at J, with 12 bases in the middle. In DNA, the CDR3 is TGTGCCAGCAGCTTAGCAGGGACTAGGGCTGAAGCTTTCTTT. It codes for CASSLAGTRAEAFF.

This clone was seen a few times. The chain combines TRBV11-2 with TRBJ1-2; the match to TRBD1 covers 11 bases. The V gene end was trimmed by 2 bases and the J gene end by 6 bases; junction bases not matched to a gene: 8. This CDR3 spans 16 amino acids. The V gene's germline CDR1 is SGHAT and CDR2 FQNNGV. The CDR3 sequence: CASSLQRTGGSHGYTF. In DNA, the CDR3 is TGTGCCAGCAGCTTACAACGGACAGGGGGCTCGCATGGCTACACCTTC.

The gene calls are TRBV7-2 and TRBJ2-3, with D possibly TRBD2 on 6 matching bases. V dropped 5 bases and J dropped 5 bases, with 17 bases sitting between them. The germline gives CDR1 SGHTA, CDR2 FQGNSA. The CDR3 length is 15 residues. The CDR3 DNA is TGTGCCAGCAGCCTCCTGGGGGGTATTGAAGATACGCAGTATTTT. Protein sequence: CASSLLGGIEDTQYF.

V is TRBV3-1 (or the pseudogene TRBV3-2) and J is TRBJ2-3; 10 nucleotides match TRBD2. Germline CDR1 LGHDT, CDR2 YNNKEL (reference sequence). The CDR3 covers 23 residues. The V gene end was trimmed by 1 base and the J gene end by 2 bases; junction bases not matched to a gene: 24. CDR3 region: CASSQGLSGLAGAVRLITDTQYF. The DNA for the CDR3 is TGTGCCAGCAGCCAAGGCCTCTCGGGTCTAGCGGGAGCGGTCCGGCTTATCACAGATACGCAGTATTTT.

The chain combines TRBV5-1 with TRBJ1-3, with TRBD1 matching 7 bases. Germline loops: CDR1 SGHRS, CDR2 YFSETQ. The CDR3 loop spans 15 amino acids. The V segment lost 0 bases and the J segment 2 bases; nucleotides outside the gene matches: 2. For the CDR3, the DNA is TGCGCCAGCAGCTTGGACAGGGGAACTGGAAACACCATATATTTT. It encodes CASSLDRGTGNTIYF. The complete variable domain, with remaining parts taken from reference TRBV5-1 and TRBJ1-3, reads KAGVTQTPRYLIKTRGQQVTLSCSPISGHRSVSWYQQTPGQGLQFLFEYFSETQRNKGNFPGRFSGRQFSNSRSEMNVSTLELGDSALYLCASSLDRGTGNTIYFGEGSWLTVV.

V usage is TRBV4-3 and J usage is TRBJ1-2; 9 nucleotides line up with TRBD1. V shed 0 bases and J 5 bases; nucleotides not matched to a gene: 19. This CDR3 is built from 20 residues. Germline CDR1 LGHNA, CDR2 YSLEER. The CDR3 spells CASSQDREQGAGYFVYGYTF. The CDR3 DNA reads TGCGCCAGCAGCCAAGATCGAGAACAGGGGGCTGGTTACTTCGTTTATGGCTACACCTTC.

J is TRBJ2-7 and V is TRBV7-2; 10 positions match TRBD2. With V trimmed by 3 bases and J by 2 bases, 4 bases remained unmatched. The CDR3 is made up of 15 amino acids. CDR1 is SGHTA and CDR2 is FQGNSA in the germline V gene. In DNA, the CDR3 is TGTGCCAGCAGCTTGAGGACTAGCGGAACCTACGAGCAGTACTTC. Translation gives CASSLRTSGTYEQYF. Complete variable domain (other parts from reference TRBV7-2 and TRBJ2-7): GAGVSQSPSNKVTEKGKDVELRCDPISGHTALYWYRQSLGQGLEFLIYFQGNSAPDKSGLPSDRFSAERTGGSVSTLTIQRTQQEDSAVYLCASSLRTSGTYEQYFGPGTRLTVT.

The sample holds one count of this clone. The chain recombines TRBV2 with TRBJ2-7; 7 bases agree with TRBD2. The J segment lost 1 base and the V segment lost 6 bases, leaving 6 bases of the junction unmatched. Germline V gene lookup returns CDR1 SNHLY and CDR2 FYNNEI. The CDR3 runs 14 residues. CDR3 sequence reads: CASSPGGGSYEQYF. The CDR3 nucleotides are TGTGCCAGCAGCCCTGGGGGGGGATCCTACGAGCAGTACTTC.

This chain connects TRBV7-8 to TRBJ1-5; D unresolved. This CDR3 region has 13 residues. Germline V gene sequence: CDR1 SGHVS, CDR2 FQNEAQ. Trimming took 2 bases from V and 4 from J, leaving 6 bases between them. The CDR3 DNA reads TGTGCCAGCAGCTTAACAGATAATCAGCCCCAGCATTTT. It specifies CASSLTDNQPQHF. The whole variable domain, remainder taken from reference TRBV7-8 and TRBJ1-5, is GAGVSQSPRYKVAKRGQDVALRCDPISGHVSLFWYQQALGQGPEFLTYFQNEAQLDKSGLPSDRFFAERPEGSVSTLKIQRTQQEDSAVYLCASSLTDNQPQHFGDGTRLSIL.

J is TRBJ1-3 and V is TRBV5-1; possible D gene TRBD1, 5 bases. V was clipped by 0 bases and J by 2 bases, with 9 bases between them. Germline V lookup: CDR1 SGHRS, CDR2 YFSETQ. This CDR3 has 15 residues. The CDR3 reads CASSLEAGTGNTIYF. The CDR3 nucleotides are TGCGCCAGCAGCTTGGAGGCAGGGACTGGAAACACCATATATTTT. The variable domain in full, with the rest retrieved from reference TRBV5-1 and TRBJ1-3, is KAGVTQTPRYLIKTRGQQVTLSCSPISGHRSVSWYQQTPGQGLQFLFEYFSETQRNKGNFPGRFSGRQFSNSRSEMNVSTLELGDSALYLCASSLEAGTGNTIYFGEGSWLTVV.

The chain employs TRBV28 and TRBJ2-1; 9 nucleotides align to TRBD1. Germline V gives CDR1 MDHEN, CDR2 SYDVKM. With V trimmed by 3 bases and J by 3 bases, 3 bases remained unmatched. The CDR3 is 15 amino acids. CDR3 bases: TGTGCCAGCAGTTTGGCGACAGGGGGCTACAATGAGCAGTTCTTC. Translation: CASSLATGGYNEQFF.

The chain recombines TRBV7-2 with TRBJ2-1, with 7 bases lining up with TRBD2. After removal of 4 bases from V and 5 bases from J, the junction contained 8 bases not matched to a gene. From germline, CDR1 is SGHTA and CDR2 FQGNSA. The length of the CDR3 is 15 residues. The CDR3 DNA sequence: TGTGCCAGCAGCTCGGCCGGGACTACTCACAATGAGCAGTTCTTC. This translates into CASSSAGTTHNEQFF.

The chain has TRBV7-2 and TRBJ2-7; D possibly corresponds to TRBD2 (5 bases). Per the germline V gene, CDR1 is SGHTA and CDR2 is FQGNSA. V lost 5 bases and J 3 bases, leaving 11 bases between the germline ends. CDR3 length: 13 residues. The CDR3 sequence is CASSPAGLYEQYF. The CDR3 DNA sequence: TGTGCCAGCAGCCCCGCAGGACTCTACGAGCAGTACTTC.